This T cell receptor (beta chain) is drawn from a study of graft-versus-host responses after intestinal transplantation (TCRdb year 2021). Concerning the study at large: Recipients received multivisceral, liver-intestinal, or isolated intestinal transplants. Every recipient was given anti-thymocyte globulin induction, followed by around three years of maintenance tacrolimus and steroids. Rather than going through the commercial service, samples from a few later patients were sequenced in-house on an Illumina MiSeq and processed with MiXCR. Of the 20 to 25 intestinal transplant recipients enrolled in the cohort, one of whom was a retransplant, a few patients without pretransplant specimens were excluded. Bulk TCR-beta CDR3 sequencing was used to track graft-versus-host and host-versus-graft alloreactive T cell clones in the graft, circulation and bone marrow after intestinal transplantation. Donor T cell macrochimerism was defined as a peak of at least 4% donor T cells among recipient peripheral blood mononuclear cells. To identify alloreactive clones, pre-transplant mixed lymphocyte reaction products were sequenced and compared with unstimulated pre-transplant donor and recipient T cells.

According to the study, the label for this sample's time point signals: cells obtained before transplantation from donor or recipient. CD3+CD4+ and CD3+CD8+ populations were FACS-sorted from unstimulated pre-transplant donor and recipient cells taken from spleen or lymph nodes. Reading the germline V gene gives CDR1 MDHEN and CDR2 SYDVKM. V lost 2 bases and J lost 5 bases; the stretch between them is 19 bases long. The CDR3 covers 16 residues, taking in both the cysteine and the phenylalanine. Only the CDR3 portion is preserved as DNA: 48 bases, with reading frame beginning at the first base. Libraries were built with the immunoSEQ multiplex PCR assay. For most patients, genomic DNA was isolated with the Qiagen DNeasy Blood and Tissue Kit and sent frozen to Adaptive Biotechnologies for TCR sequencing. For most patients, high-throughput TCR-beta CDR3 sequencing of genomic DNA was performed by Adaptive Biotechnologies. In the authors' own workflow: Adaptive's ImmunoSEQ software was the source of the TCR sequencing data for 18 patients, while three other patients were processed with MiXCR and VDJtools. To correct CD4 versus CD8 sorting errors, sequences present in both subsets at a frequency ratio below 5:1 were removed. CDR3 nucleotide sequences shared by donor and recipient were removed because the origin of these sequences could not be assigned. To count as alloreactive, a clone needed at least 2-fold expansion over unstimulated cells and a minimum CFSE-low frequency of 0.002% (template counts) or 0.001% (read counts). A clone was considered mappable if detected in the sequenced pre-transplant spleen, lymph node, or MLR CFSE-low populations of the donor or recipient. Cumulative frequency of alloreactive clones was calculated as a percentage of all sequences weighted by copy number. The source is immuneACCESS, and TCRdb retained only in-frame sequences with V and J called. Part of the clones is not carried over; for the studies checked, unresolved V genes explain less than half of this, and the remainder is unexplained. The V and J calls and clone size are taken from that table; D and trimming were inferred from the DNA. The sample table records about 120,000 clones; roughly 95% of these occur just once. Over 2.5% of the sample is taken by the ten largest.

As regards this clone: Its antigen specificity is not known. Base qualities are not at hand, and no much larger clone is one base apart.

Findings and caveats that apply to the study as a whole: Conclusions were limited by the relatively low number and heterogeneity of intestinal transplant patients. GvH clones were found in recipient bone marrow, and some of the GvH clones appeared earlier in ileal mucosa or blood, which is consistent with an intestinal mucosal origin. In the allografts of patients with donor T cell macrochimerism, GvH to HvG T cell clonal ratios were high. Early after transplant, peak levels of circulating GvH clones were found to be associated with declines in HvG clones.

This specimen was unstimulated CD8+ T cells sorted from spleen or lymph node cells, taken before intestinal transplant. The clonotype comes from a human donor who received an intestinal transplant. Rearrangement joined TRBV28 to TRBJ2-7; TRBD1 is a possible D gene, resting on 6 matching bases. The base sequence is TGTGCCAGCAGTTTAAGTGAGTGGGGGCGCGAGGACGAGCAGTACTTC. The encoded protein is CASSLSEWGREDEQYF.